This T cell receptor beta chain was observed in a study of T cells in Graves' hyperthyroidism and ophthalmopathy. Overall study findings and caveats: The majority of expanded thyroid clonotypes above 0.001 also appeared in blood.

Trimming pared 2 bases from V and 3 bases from J, leaving 14 bases between. Germline assignment: CDR1 LGHNT and CDR2 FRNRAP. CDR3 size: 15 residues. Amplification targeted TCR beta CDR3 regions from RNA transcripts. The study used the HTBI primer set for a first-round RT-PCR of the TCR CDR3. A single record per CDR3 protein comes from TCRdb applying MiXCR to the multiplex PCR reads. The sample lists about 620,000 distinct CDR3 sequences, about 17% seen once, with 3.8% in the top ten. This clonotype showed up many times. What it binds is not known. Sequencing was performed on blood. The sequence was obtained from a woman aged 25 to 45 with Graves' hyperthyroidism. V is TRBV12-5 and J is TRBJ2-7, with D tentatively TRBD1 (6 bases). The CDR3 region is CASGLSRDTYYEQYF. The CDR3 DNA sequence: TGTGCTAGTGGTTTGTCTCGGGACACCTACTACGAGCAGTACTTC.